The clone carrying this T cell receptor beta chain has only one observation. Its cognate antigen is unknown. With V trimmed by 6 bases and J by 4 bases, 10 bases remained unmatched. The CDR3 contains 14 residues. Germline CDR1 SGHRS, CDR2 YFSETQ. The source of the sample is a study of cytotoxic CD8 clonotypes in ibrutinib-treated CLL. Whole-study results and caveats: Patients showed higher baseline clonality than age-matched healthy donors, and it tracked circulating CD8+ T-cell counts.

Here immunoSEQ multiplex PCR was the method, and the copy in TCRdb shows in-frame clones only, minus some. The sample includes approximately 100,000 clones, approximately 71% seen only once; the top ten take just under 25%. The source material was PBMCs, sampled after 24 months of ibrutinib treatment. The receptor comes from a human donor with chronic lymphocytic leukemia. The chain links TRBV5-1 to TRBJ2-7; 7 bases agree with TRBD1. In nucleotides, the CDR3 is TGCGCCAGCACCCGGGACAGCGCCGGGTACGAGCAGTACTTC. It codes for CASTRDSAGYEQYF.